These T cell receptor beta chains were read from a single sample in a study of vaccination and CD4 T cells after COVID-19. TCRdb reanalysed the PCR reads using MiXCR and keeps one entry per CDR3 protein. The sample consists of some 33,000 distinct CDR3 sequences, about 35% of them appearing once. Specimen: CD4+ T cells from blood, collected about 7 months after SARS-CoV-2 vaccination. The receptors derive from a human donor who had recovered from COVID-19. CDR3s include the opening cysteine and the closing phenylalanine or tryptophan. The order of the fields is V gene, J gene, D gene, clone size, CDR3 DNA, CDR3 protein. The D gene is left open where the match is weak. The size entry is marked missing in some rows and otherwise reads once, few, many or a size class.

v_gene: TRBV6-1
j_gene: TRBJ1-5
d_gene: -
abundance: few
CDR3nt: TGTGCCAGCAGTGAGAACGGGTGGAACAATCAGCCCCAGCATTTT
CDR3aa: CASSENGWNNQPQHF

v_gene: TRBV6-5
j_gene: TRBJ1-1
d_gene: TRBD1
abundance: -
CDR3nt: TGTGCCAGCAGTTCACAGGGGGAAGCTTTCTTT
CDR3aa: CASSSQGEAFF

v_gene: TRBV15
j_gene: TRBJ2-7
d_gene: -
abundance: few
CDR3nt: TGTGCCACCAGCAGAGGCAAACAGTGGGGGTACGAGCAGTACTTC
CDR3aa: CATSRGKQWGYEQYF

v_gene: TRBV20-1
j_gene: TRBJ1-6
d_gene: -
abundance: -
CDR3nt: TGCAGTGCCCCCCCCGCCAGGCCGGATTCACCCCTCCACTTT
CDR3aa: CSAPPARPDSPLHF

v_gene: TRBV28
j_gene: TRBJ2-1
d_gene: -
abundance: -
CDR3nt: TGTGCCAGCAGTTTCCCCAGGGCGGTCCACAATGAGCAGTTCTTC
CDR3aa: CASSFPRAVHNEQFF

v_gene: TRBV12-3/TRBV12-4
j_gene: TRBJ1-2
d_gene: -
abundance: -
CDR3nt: TGTGCCAGCAGTGAGCTTCCCTATGGCTACACCTTC
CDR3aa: CASSELPYGYTF

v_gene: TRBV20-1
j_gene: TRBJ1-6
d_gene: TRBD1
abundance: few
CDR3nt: TGCAGTGCTAGAGGTGACAGGGATTCACCCCTCCACTTT
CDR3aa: CSARGDRDSPLHF

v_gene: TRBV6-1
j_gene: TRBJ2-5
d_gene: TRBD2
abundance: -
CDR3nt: TGTGCCAGCAGTGACGGGACTAGCTATGAGACCCAGTACTTC
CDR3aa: CASSDGTSYETQYF

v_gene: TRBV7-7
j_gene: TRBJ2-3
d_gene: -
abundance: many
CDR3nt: TGTGCTAGCAGCTTATCGGATATCACAGATACGCAGTATTTT
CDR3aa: CASSLSDITDTQYF

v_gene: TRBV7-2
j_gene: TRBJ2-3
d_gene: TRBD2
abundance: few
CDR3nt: TGTGCCAGCAGCTTCGGGACTAGCGGTGGCGATACGCAGTATTTT
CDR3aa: CASSFGTSGGDTQYF

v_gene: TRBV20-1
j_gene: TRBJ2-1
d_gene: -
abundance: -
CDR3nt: TGCAGTGCTAGAGTCCGCCTGGGCGGAACCTACAATGAGCAGTTCTTC
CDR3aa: CSARVRLGGTYNEQFF

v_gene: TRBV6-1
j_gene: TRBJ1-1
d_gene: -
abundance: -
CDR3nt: TGTGCCAGCGGGGGGGTCCCCGGAAACACTGAAGCTTTCTTT
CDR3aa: CASGGVPGNTEAFF

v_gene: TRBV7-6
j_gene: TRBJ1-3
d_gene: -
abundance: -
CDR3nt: TGTGCCAGCAGCTTAGTGGGCCAGGCAAGCTCTGGAAACACCATATATTTT
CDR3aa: CASSLVGQASSGNTIYF

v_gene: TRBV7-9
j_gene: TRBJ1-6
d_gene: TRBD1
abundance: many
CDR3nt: TGTGCCAGCAGCTCAGCGGGACAGGCAAATTCACCCCTCCACTTT
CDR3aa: CASSSAGQANSPLHF

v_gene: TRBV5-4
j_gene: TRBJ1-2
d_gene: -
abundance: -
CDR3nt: TGTGCCACTGAGAGCATCACCAACTATGGCTACACCTTC
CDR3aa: CATESITNYGYTF

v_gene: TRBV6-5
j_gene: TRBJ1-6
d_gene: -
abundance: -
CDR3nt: TGTGCCAGCAGTTACTCCGGCAGCATGGATTCACCCCTCCACTTT
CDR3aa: CASSYSGSMDSPLHF